A single sample gave rise to the 19 T cell receptor beta chains below, sequenced in a study of identical twins. TCRdb fed the 5' RACE reads into MiXCR, producing one record per CDR3 protein. The data show around 960,000 distinct CDR3 sequences, roughly 12% seen once. The sample also formed part of further work on yellow fever vaccine responses in identical twins.

Sequenced material: PBMCs. The receptors come from a woman in her late teens or twenties in good health.

This clonotype has just one count. The genes are TRBV20-1 and TRBJ2-6, with TRBD1 identical over 7 bases. The germline CDR1 and CDR2 sequences are DFQATT and SNEGSKA (reference sequence). This CDR3 is 15 amino acids long. Trimming took 3 bases from V and 5 from J; bases not matched to a gene: 7. This CDR3 reads CSASPLTGRANVLTF. The CDR3 DNA sequence: TGCAGTGCTAGCCCCCTGACAGGGCGGGCCAACGTCCTGACTTTC.

This chain links TRBV7-8 with TRBJ2-2; D possibly corresponds to TRBD1 (6 bases). This CDR3 contains 14 residues. Deletions cut 5 bases from V and 4 bases from J, with 11 bases between. CDR1 SGHVS and CDR2 FQNEAQ come from the germline V gene. CDR3 DNA sequence: TGTGCCAGCAGCCTACAGGGATTCACCGGGGAGCTGTTTTTT. It encodes CASSLQGFTGELFF.

The chain is built from TRBV7-3 and TRBJ2-1; D gene uncertain. The CDR3 has 14 residues. Germline V gene data show CDR1 as SGHTA and CDR2 as FQGTGA. The V end was cut by 2 bases, the J end by 8 bases, with 13 bases between. The CDR3 protein is CASSLERPRDEQFF. The CDR3 region has the DNA TGTGCCAGCAGCTTAGAGAGGCCCCGGGATGAGCAGTTCTTC.

The sample holds a few counts of this clonotype. Because the CDR3's place on the DNA is in doubt, the DNA is left out and the CDR3 is given as listed by TCRdb. The V gene is TRBV7-8, the J gene TRBJ1-1; the table calls TRBD1, which could not be checked here. Including both end residues, the CDR3 is 15 amino acids long. Germline CDR1 SGHVS, CDR2 FQNEAQ. This CDR3 is CASSSDVGLGTETFF.

The V call is TRBV18, the J call TRBJ2-7; D perhaps matches TRBD1 (7 bases). Trimming pared 8 bases from V and 2 bases from J, leaving 16 bases between. The germline CDR1 and CDR2 sequences are KGHSH and LQKENI. The CDR3 is made up of 14 amino acids. The CDR3 spells CASRRSGGTYEQYF. The CDR3 DNA reads TGTGCCAGCCGCCGGTCAGGGGGGACCTACGAGCAGTACTTC.

This clonotype was seen a handful of times. The rearrangement joins TRBV5-1 to TRBJ1-5; D call uncertain. The CDR3 is made up of 14 amino acids. Trimming removed 4 bases from V and 2 bases from J, with 10 bases in between. The germline CDR1 and CDR2 sequences are SGHRS and YFSETQ. In DNA form, the CDR3 reads TGCGCCAGCAGCCCGGCGGGCCGCAATCAGCCCCAGCATTTT. This encodes CASSPAGRNQPQHF.

This clonotype was observed a handful of times. This chain joins TRBV27 and TRBJ1-6, with D unclear. V was shortened by 2 bases and J by 8 bases, with 10 bases between the two germline ends. This CDR3 contains 14 residues. Germline V gene lookup returns CDR1 MNHEY and CDR2 SMNVEV (reference sequence). CDR3 DNA: TGTGCCAGCAGTTTAATAAGGGCAGATTCACCCCTCCACTTT. Translating it yields CASSLIRADSPLHF.

This clonotype showed up just a few times. The V call is TRBV20-1, the J call TRBJ2-3; no definite D call. Germline lookup yields CDR1 DFQATT and CDR2 SNEGSKA (reference sequence). The CDR3 length is 12 residues. The V gene lost 2 bases and the J gene lost 4 bases, with 7 bases spanning the gap. CDR3: CSARLTADTQYF. CDR3 nucleotide sequence: TGCAGTGCTAGACTTACTGCAGATACGCAGTATTTT.

This clonotype turned up a few times. V is TRBV25-1 and J is TRBJ1-2; unclear D gene. Trimming shortened V by 7 bases and J by 9 bases, and 9 bases separated the two germline ends. CDR3 length equals 10 residues. Germline CDR1 reads MGHDK; CDR2 reads SYGVNS. CDR3 nucleotide sequence: TGTGCCAGCAAAGGGTTAAGCTACACCTTC. Its translation is CASKGLSYTF.

This clonotype was seen a few times. The chain employs TRBV24-1 and TRBJ2-1, with 9 bases aligning to TRBD2. Germline-derived CDR1 and CDR2 are KGHDR and SFDVKD. The trim removed 6 bases at V and 7 bases at J, leaving 3 bases unmatched. The CDR3 consists of 13 residues. The CDR3 sequence is CATSRGRANEQFF. Here the CDR3 DNA reads TGTGCCACCAGTCGCGGGAGGGCGAATGAGCAGTTCTTC.

In this sample, this clonotype turned up a few times. V and J are TRBV27 and TRBJ2-1, with TRBD2 matching over 12 bases. This CDR3 is 15 amino acids long. Germline V gene data show CDR1 as MNHEY and CDR2 as SMNVEV (reference sequence). V dropped 4 bases and J dropped 9; count of bases not matched to a gene: 7. DNA for the CDR3: TGTGCCAGCAGTTCACTAGCGGGAGGAAGGGCTGAGCAGTTCTTC. Its protein product is CASSSLAGGRAEQFF.

This clonotype occurred a few times. The chain carries TRBV7-9 and TRBJ2-1; D is undetermined. The CDR3 covers 16 residues. CDR1 and CDR2 from the germline V gene are SEHNR and FQNEAQ (reference sequence). The V gene lost 5 bases and the J gene lost 0 bases, with 14 bases spanning the gap. The CDR3 spells CASSNGRAGSYNEQFF. The CDR3 DNA follows: TGTGCCAGCAGCAATGGACGAGCCGGCTCCTACAATGAGCAGTTCTTC.

The genes are TRBV3-1 and TRBJ2-1; 7 bases line up with TRBD2. CDR1 is LGHDT, CDR2 YNNKEL, per germline (reference sequence). The V gene end was trimmed by 4 bases and the J gene end by 1 base; junction bases not matched to a gene: 4. The CDR3 loop spans 15 amino acids. CDR3 nucleotides: TGTGCCAGCAGCCTCGGACTAGAGTCCTACAATGAGCAGTTCTTC. Encoded protein: CASSLGLESYNEQFF.

The chain recombines TRBV29-1 with TRBJ2-1, with 8 bases lining up with TRBD2. The CDR3 covers 14 residues. V lost 7 bases and J lost 3; bases outside the gene matches: 8. Germline V gene lookup returns CDR1 SQVTM and CDR2 ANQGSEA. The CDR3 region is CSGLRSGSYNEQFF. Written as DNA, the CDR3 is TGCAGCGGGCTCCGAAGCGGGAGCTACAATGAGCAGTTCTTC.

V is TRBV6-1 and J is TRBJ1-1, with a tentative D call TRBD1 (6 bases). Trimming removed 7 bases at V and 0 bases at J, with 18 bases between. CDR3 length equals 16 residues. Per germline, CDR1 MNHNS and CDR2 SASEGT. For the CDR3, the DNA is TGTGCCAGCATGACGGGACACCAAATCATGAACACTGAAGCTTTCTTT. Amino acid sequence: CASMTGHQIMNTEAFF.

This clonotype was seen more than once but under ten times. The chain carries TRBV10-3 and TRBJ2-7; the D gene is possibly TRBD1 (5 bases). CDR1 is ENHRY, CDR2 SYGVKD, per germline. The CDR3 runs 15 residues. V was clipped by 2 bases and J by 2 bases, with 13 bases between them. CDR3 nucleotides: TGTGCCATCAGTGAGGTTGGCTCAGGGACCTACGAGCAGTACTTC. Amino acids: CAISEVGSGTYEQYF.

This chain joins TRBV4-2 and TRBJ1-5; TRBD1 is a possible D gene (5 bases). Germline assignment: CDR1 LGHNA and CDR2 YNFKEQ. The CDR3 consists of 15 residues. The V end was cut by 1 base, the J end by 5 bases, with 12 bases between. The CDR3 protein is CASSQGQRRDQPQHF. The CDR3, as DNA: TGTGCCAGCAGCCAAGGACAGCGGCGCGATCAGCCCCAGCATTTT.

J is TRBJ2-2 and V is TRBV7-3; 9 nucleotides match TRBD1. CDR3 length equals 15 residues. Germline CDR1 reads SGHTA; CDR2 reads FQGTGA. V lost 1 base, J lost 7 bases, and 4 bases stayed unmatched. The CDR3 nucleotides read TGTGCCAGCAGCTTAAATACAGGGGGCAACGGGGAGCTGTTTTTT. This translates into CASSLNTGGNGELFF.

The rearrangement joins TRBV20-1 to TRBJ2-3; the match to TRBD2 covers 9 bases. Germline trimming cut 7 bases from V and 1 base from J; bases unmatched to any gene: 9. This CDR3 has 15 amino acids. From germline, CDR1 is DFQATT and CDR2 SNEGSKA (reference sequence). The CDR3 sequence is CSELGIAGGTDTQYF. As DNA, the CDR3 is TGCAGTGAGCTGGGGATAGCGGGGGGCACAGATACGCAGTATTTT.